This entry lists 13 T cell receptor beta chains sequenced from one sample in a study of cytomegalovirus exposure and HLA in healthy donors. Primers for the PCR totalled 60 Vbeta and 13 Jbeta. Some clones are missing from TCRdb's copy, which holds only in-frame ones; the method was immunoSEQ multiplex PCR. The sample yields over 110,000 clones, 65% to 85% seen once. The sample comprised PBMCs. The receptors derive from a male donor in good health and CMV-seronegative.

This clone was observed a few times. The rearrangement uses TRBV4-1 and TRBJ2-7, with D perhaps matching TRBD1 (5 bases). V lost 4 bases and J 3 bases, leaving 19 bases between the germline ends. Germline V lookup: CDR1 MGHRA, CDR2 YSYEKL. This CDR3 comprises 16 residues. The CDR3 here is CASSRPGQRRDYEQYF. The CDR3 DNA reads as TGCGCCAGCAGCCGTCCCGGACAACGAAGGGACTACGAGCAGTACTTC.

This rearrangement joins TRBV27 to TRBJ2-3; 9 positions agree with TRBD2. Germline CDR1 MNHEY, CDR2 SMNVEV (reference sequence). The CDR3 covers 15 residues. J gave up 4 bases and V 6 bases, and 8 bases lay outside the gene matches. CDR3 loop: CASRGGRAIADTQYF. The DNA for the CDR3 is TGTGCCAGCAGGGGCGGGAGGGCCATTGCAGATACGCAGTATTTT.

This chain joins TRBV5-6 and TRBJ2-7; no reliable D call. The CDR3 loop spans 12 amino acids. Between the trimmed V and J ends, which lost 4 bases and 4 bases, there was a span of 9 bases. Germline CDR1 is SGHDT and CDR2 is YYEEEE. As DNA, the CDR3 is TGTGCCAGCAGCGGCGGAGTTTACGAGCAGTACTTC. Amino acids: CASSGGVYEQYF.

The chain has TRBV28 and TRBJ2-1; 12 nucleotides align to TRBD2. Looked up from germline, CDR1 is MDHEN and CDR2 is SYDVKM. The CDR3 is made up of 17 amino acids. J lost 3 bases, V lost 2 bases, and 5 bases had no gene match. CDR3 in DNA: TGTGCCAGCAGTTTACGGCTAGCGGGAGGGAACTACAATGAGCAGTTCTTC. Its protein product is CASSLRLAGGNYNEQFF.

The chain has TRBV7-6 and TRBJ2-7, with 9 bases fitting TRBD1. CDR1 is SGHVS and CDR2 is FNYEAQ in the germline V gene. This CDR3 contains 15 residues. J lost 3 bases, V lost 5 bases, and 8 bases had no gene match. CDR3 residues: CASSIGQGTFYEQYF. The CDR3 coding sequence is TGTGCCAGCAGCATAGGACAGGGGACCTTCTACGAGCAGTACTTC.

This chain uses TRBV6-1 with TRBJ2-5; maybe TRBD1 (5 bases). V shed 1 base and J shed 5 bases, with 11 bases lying between them. CDR1 MNHNS and CDR2 SASEGT come from the germline V gene. This CDR3 region has 14 residues. CDR3 in DNA: TGTGCCAGCAGTGAAGGACAGTCAGGGGAGACCCAGTACTTC. Protein: CASSEGQSGETQYF.

This clone was counted between two and nine times. The rearrangement uses TRBV6-1 and TRBJ1-1, with unresolved D. The germline gives CDR1 MNHNS, CDR2 SASEGT. Trimming shortened V by 3 bases and J by 4 bases, and 6 bases separated the two germline ends. The CDR3 contains 12 residues. For the CDR3, the DNA is TGTGCCAGCAGTGAGTGGAGCACTGAAGCTTTCTTT. Residues: CASSEWSTEAFF.

The chain combines TRBV11-3 with TRBJ2-2, with 10 bases that match TRBD2. Germline-derived CDR1 and CDR2 are SGHNT and YENEEA. The CDR3 has 16 residues. V lost 6 bases and J lost 6; bases outside the gene matches: 10. Here the CDR3 reads CASRAKAGGPAGELFF. As DNA, the CDR3 is TGTGCCAGCAGGGCCAAAGCGGGAGGGCCGGCCGGGGAGCTGTTTTTT.

This rearrangement joins TRBV7-2 to TRBJ2-7; TRBD1 matches 7 bases. Unmatched junction bases numbered 1, after V lost 6 bases and J lost 5 bases. From germline, CDR1 is SGHTA and CDR2 FQGNSA. This CDR3 region has 11 residues. In DNA form, the CDR3 reads TGTGCCAGCAGAGGGACAGACGAGCAGTACTTC. This sequence encodes CASRGTDEQYF. Based on the CDR3 plus reference TRBV7-2 and TRBJ2-7, the full variable domain is GAGVSQSPSNKVTEKGKDVELRCDPISGHTALYWYRQSLGQGLEFLIYFQGNSAPDKSGLPSDRFSAERTGGSVSTLTIQRTQQEDSAVYLCASRGTDEQYFGPGTRLTVT.

The rearrangement links TRBV2 to TRBJ2-5, with a weak D call TRBD2 (6 bases). The last part of the DNA fits TRBJ2-7 better; the J call may be wrong. The CDR3 totals 13 residues. CDR1 is SNHLY and CDR2 is FYNNEI in the germline V gene. This chain's CDR3 is CASSGRGSYEQYF. The CDR3 region has the DNA TGTGCCAGCAGTGGACGGGGGTCCTACGAGCAGTACTTC.

J is TRBJ2-7 and V is TRBV30; perhaps TRBD2 as D (6 bases). The length of the CDR3 is 15 residues. Germline CDR1 GTSNPN, CDR2 SVGIG (reference sequence). The V end was cut by 1 base, the J end by 5 bases, with 18 bases between. CDR3 sequence (DNA): TGTGCCTGGAGTGGGTTTGCGGCGGGACTTCACGAGCAGTACTTC. Its protein product is CAWSGFAAGLHEQYF. Combining the CDR3 with reference TRBV30 and TRBJ2-7 gives the whole variable domain SQTIHQWPATLVQPVGSPLSLECTVEGTSNPNLYWYRQAAGRGLQLLFYSVGIGQISSEVPQNLSASRPQDRQFILSSKKLLLSDSGFYLCAWSGFAAGLHEQYFGPGTRLTVT.

The V and J genes are TRBV2 and TRBJ1-1; 9 bases map to TRBD1. The CDR3 contains 16 residues. In germline, CDR1 is SNHLY, CDR2 FYNNEI. The V segment lost 5 bases and the J segment 0 bases; nucleotides outside the gene matches: 7. The CDR3 DNA sequence: TGTGCCAGCAGTTTCGGGACAGGGCCGATGAACACTGAAGCTTTCTTT. Translating gives CASSFGTGPMNTEAFF.

This clone was observed a handful of times. The chain carries TRBV9 and TRBJ2-2, with D uncertain. Trimming shortened V by 5 bases and J by 3 bases, and 20 bases separated the two germline ends. CDR1 and CDR2 (germline): SGDLS, YYNGEE. This CDR3 region has 17 residues. For the CDR3, the DNA is TGTGCCAGCAGTGCCCGTGAGGTGAGCCCTTACACCGGGGAGCTGTTTTTT. It yields the protein CASSAREVSPYTGELFF.